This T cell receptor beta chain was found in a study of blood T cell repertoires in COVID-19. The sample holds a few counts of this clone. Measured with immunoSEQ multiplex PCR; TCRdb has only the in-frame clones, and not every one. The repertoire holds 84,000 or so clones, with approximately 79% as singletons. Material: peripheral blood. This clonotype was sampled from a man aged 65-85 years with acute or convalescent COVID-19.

CDR3 in amino acids: CASSIKLMNTEAFF. The CDR3 DNA sequence: TGTGCCAGTAGTATCAAACTCATGAACACTGAAGCTTTCTTT. The V gene is TRBV19, the J gene TRBJ1-1; D unresolved. V gave up 3 bases and J gave up 0 bases, with 8 bases separating them. CDR3 length: 14 residues. CDR1 is LNHDA, CDR2 SQIVND, per germline (reference sequence).